This is a list of T cell receptor beta chains from one sample in a study of identifying expanded T cells in peripheral blood. Generated by immunoSEQ multiplex PCR, the TCRdb table keeps only in-frame clones and is missing some. The repertoire consists of 95,000 or so clones, with 70% to 90% occurring once and the leading ten covering about 5.6%. The specimen was blood. Receptors originate from a person aged 18 to 70 in good health. CDR3s include the opening cysteine and the closing phenylalanine or tryptophan. Each record gives: D gene, J gene, V gene, clone size, CDR3 DNA, CDR3 protein. A D gene is named only where the DNA matches it firmly. Where a row states a size, it is once, few, many or the class of an expanded clone; other rows omit it.

D gene: TRBD1; J gene: TRBJ2-2; V gene: TRBV5-1; clone size: .; CDR3 DNA: TGCGCCAGCAGCCCGAACAGGACAGGACGCGAAATCCGCACCGGGGAGCTGTTTTTT; CDR3 protein: CASSPNRTGREIRTGELFF
D gene: TRBD2; J gene: TRBJ2-2; V gene: TRBV6-5; clone size: .; CDR3 DNA: TGTGCCAGCCATTGGACTAGCGGATACACCGGGGAGCTGTTTTTT; CDR3 protein: CASHWTSGYTGELFF
D gene: .; J gene: TRBJ2-3; V gene: TRBV9; clone size: .; CDR3 DNA: TGTGCCAGCAGTCCAACAGGGACTAGCACAGATACGCAGTATTTT; CDR3 protein: CASSPTGTSTDTQYF
D gene: .; J gene: TRBJ1-2; V gene: TRBV19; clone size: .; CDR3 DNA: TGTGCCAGTTCTAACAGGGACTATGGCTACACCTTC; CDR3 protein: CASSNRDYGYTF
D gene: TRBD2; J gene: TRBJ2-4; V gene: TRBV2; clone size: .; CDR3 DNA: TGTGCCAGCAGTGAACTAGCGGGGGGTCTAGCCAAAAACATTCAGTACTTC; CDR3 protein: CASSELAGGLAKNIQYF
D gene: TRBD1; J gene: TRBJ1-5; V gene: TRBV4-1; clone size: once; CDR3 DNA: TGCGCCAGCAGCCAAGTACAGGGGGCGAATCAGCCCCAGCATTTT; CDR3 protein: CASSQVQGANQPQHF
D gene: TRBD1; J gene: TRBJ1-4; V gene: TRBV28; clone size: .; CDR3 DNA: TGTGCCAGCAGTTTGGACAGGGCGGGTGAAAAACTGTTTTTT; CDR3 protein: CASSLDRAGEKLFF
D gene: .; J gene: TRBJ2-2; V gene: TRBV7-9; clone size: .; CDR3 DNA: TGTGCCAGCAGCTTAGGCGGGGAGTACACCGGGGAGCTGTTTTTT; CDR3 protein: CASSLGGEYTGELFF
D gene: .; J gene: TRBJ2-5; V gene: TRBV7-3; clone size: .; CDR3 DNA: TGTGCCAGCAGCACCCAAGGGGGGGAGACCCAGTACTTC; CDR3 protein: CASSTQGGETQYF
D gene: .; J gene: TRBJ2-7; V gene: TRBV7-2; clone size: .; CDR3 DNA: TGTGCCAGCGGGTTCTCAGGGACCTACGAGCAGTACTTC; CDR3 protein: CASGFSGTYEQYF